The 29 T cell receptor beta chains given below trace back to one sample, sequenced in a study of cytomegalovirus exposure and HLA in healthy donors. A multiplex PCR was run with 60 Vbeta primers and 13 Jbeta primers. TCRdb's table, derived via immunoSEQ multiplex PCR, lists solely in-frame clones and lacks some. In the table there are 60,000 to 70,000 clones, over 75% of which are singletons. The sample comprised PBMCs. All receptors come from a middle-aged man in good health and CMV-seronegative.

The chain combines TRBV11-3 with TRBJ2-1; tentative D call: TRBD1 (7 bases). V was trimmed by 5 bases and J by 6 bases, leaving 14 bases between them. Germline assignment: CDR1 SGHNT and CDR2 YENEEA. The CDR3 has 14 residues. The CDR3 region has the DNA TGTGCCAGCAGCCAAGGGGGGACAGTCAATGAGCAGTTCTTC. This gives the protein CASSQGGTVNEQFF.

In regard to this clone: The junction and the germline gene differ at one end; a read error may be behind it. The gene calls are TRBV28 and TRBJ1-4; weak D call: TRBD1 (5 bases). This CDR3 has 16 amino acids. Germline CDR1 and CDR2: MDHEN and SYDVKM. Written as DNA, the CDR3 is TGTGCCAGCAGGGCCGGACAAGCCGCGGGGAGTGAAATACTGTTTTTT. Translating it yields CASRAGQAAGSEILFF.

The rearrangement links TRBV5-8 to TRBJ2-6; TRBD1 matches at 7 bases. Looked up from germline, CDR1 is SGHTS and CDR2 is YDEGEE. With 4 bases clipped from V and 1 base from J, the junction kept 8 bases outside the gene matches. This CDR3 has 17 amino acids. The CDR3 bases are TGTGCCAGCAGCCCGACAGGGCCGTTTTCTGGGGCCAACGTCCTGACTTTC. Translating it yields CASSPTGPFSGANVLTF.

This chain uses TRBV5-8 with TRBJ1-5; D unclear. Trimming took off 4 bases at V and 4 bases at J, with 9 bases between the two ends. Germline CDR1 is SGHTS and CDR2 is YDEGEE. The CDR3 has 13 residues. The CDR3 region is CASSLAGNQPQHF. In DNA, the CDR3 is TGTGCCAGCAGCCTGGCGGGGAATCAGCCCCAGCATTTT.

The CDR3 nucleotides are TGTGCCAGCAGCCCCCCTGGGCTTGGAAACACTGAAGCTTTCTTT. Amino acids: CASSPPGLGNTEAFF. The chain uses TRBV11-3 and TRBJ1-1, with D unclear. There are 15 residues in the CDR3. V gave up 5 bases and J gave up 2 bases, with 15 bases separating them. Germline-derived CDR1 and CDR2 are SGHNT and YENEEA.

This chain connects TRBV9 to TRBJ2-1, with TRBD1 matching 9 bases. The junction had 12 bases not matched to a gene; V was cut back by 2 bases and J by 9 bases. The CDR3 is 16 residues long. Germline-derived CDR1 and CDR2 are SGDLS and YYNGEE. Written as DNA, the CDR3 is TGTGCCAGCAGCGTTCGACCGGGACAGGGTAGTAGTGAGCAGTTCTTC. Translation: CASSVRPGQGSSEQFF.

The gene calls are TRBV5-1 and TRBJ2-5; no definite D call. The J call is in doubt because the DNA end fits TRBJ2-7 better. This CDR3 contains 13 residues. Per the germline V gene, CDR1 is SGHRS and CDR2 is YFSETQ. CDR3 sequence reads: CASSFTPTYEQYF. As DNA, the CDR3 is TGCGCCAGCAGCTTTACTCCAACCTACGAGCAGTACTTC.

The gene calls are TRBV2 and TRBJ2-7; possible D gene TRBD2, 5 bases. CDR1 and CDR2 from the germline V gene are SNHLY and FYNNEI. This CDR3 is 14 amino acids long. V lost 6 bases and J lost 1, with 13 bases in between. In DNA, the CDR3 is TGTGCCAGCAGCGGACTTTTGCCATCCTACGAGCAGTACTTC. Encoded protein: CASSGLLPSYEQYF.

The rearrangement links TRBV18 to TRBJ2-1; D uncertain. CDR3 length: 16 residues. V was pared by 3 bases and J by 0 bases, with 12 bases between. The germline gives CDR1 KGHSH, CDR2 LQKENI. The chain's CDR3 is CASSPRSKSSYNEQFF. In DNA, the CDR3 is TGTGCCAGCTCACCCAGATCCAAAAGCTCCTACAATGAGCAGTTCTTC.

The V and J genes are TRBV7-9 and TRBJ2-3; 10 bases match TRBD1. From germline, CDR1 is SEHNR and CDR2 FQNEAQ (reference sequence). The J segment lost 1 base and the V segment lost 6 bases, leaving 4 bases of the junction unmatched. This CDR3 spans 15 amino acids. Here the CDR3 reads CASRMTGGGTDTQYF. CDR3 DNA: TGTGCCAGCAGGATGACAGGGGGCGGCACAGATACGCAGTATTTT.

This clone occurred once. The rearrangement joins TRBV28 to TRBJ1-5; 7 bases align to TRBD1. Germline V gene sequence: CDR1 MDHEN, CDR2 SYDVKM. V dropped 0 bases and J dropped 1; count of bases not matched to a gene: 3. The CDR3 is 16 amino acids. CDR3 sequence (DNA): TGTGCCAGCAGTTTATGGGAGGGGGCGAGCAATCAGCCCCAGCATTTT. Its protein is CASSLWEGASNQPQHF.

This chain connects TRBV2 to TRBJ2-3, with TRBD2 matching 15 bases. Germline CDR1 and CDR2: SNHLY and FYNNEI. The trim removed 5 bases at V and 7 bases at J, leaving 4 bases unmatched. The CDR3 length is 15 residues. CDR3 nucleotides: TGTGCCAGCAGTCCAGGGACTAGCGGGGGGTATACGCAGTATTTT. It specifies CASSPGTSGGYTQYF.

The chain uses TRBV11-2 and TRBJ2-1; TRBD2 matches 9 bases. Germline V CDR1 and CDR2: SGHAT, FQNNGV. The length of the CDR3 is 15 residues. V was pared by 2 bases and J by 3 bases, with 2 bases of the junction left unmatched. CDR3 in amino acids: CASSLTSGYYNEQFF. CDR3 bases: TGTGCCAGCAGCTTAACTAGCGGGTACTACAATGAGCAGTTCTTC.

The chain uses TRBV18 and TRBJ1-1, with D tentatively TRBD1 (5 bases). CDR1 KGHSH and CDR2 LQKENI come from the germline V gene. V was cut by 2 bases and J by 0 bases, with 13 bases left in between. The CDR3 loop spans 16 amino acids. CDR3: CASSPIDSSMNTEAFF. CDR3 DNA sequence: TGTGCCAGCTCACCAATCGACAGCTCAATGAACACTGAAGCTTTCTTT.

J is TRBJ2-5 and V is TRBV19; D is perhaps TRBD2 (6 bases). The end of the DNA aligns better with TRBJ2-7, so the J call may be wrong. Per the germline V gene, CDR1 is LNHDA and CDR2 is SQIVND (reference sequence). The CDR3 sequence is 14 residues long. The CDR3 here is CASAPWGESYEQYF. CDR3 in DNA: TGTGCCAGTGCCCCCTGGGGGGAATCCTACGAGCAGTACTTC.

This clone was detected once. The V call is TRBV12-5, the J call TRBJ2-1; D is possibly TRBD2 (6 bases). This CDR3 is built from 15 residues. The V gene's germline CDR1 is LGHNT and CDR2 FRNRAP. With 4 bases removed from V and 2 bases from J, the gap between germline ends came to 12 bases. As DNA, the CDR3 is TGTGCTAGTGGTTCCTCCCCTAGCGCCTACAATGAGCAGTTCTTC. Encoded protein: CASGSSPSAYNEQFF.

The chain couples TRBV28 to TRBJ2-2; D unresolved. The germline V gene has CDR1 MDHEN and CDR2 SYDVKM. This CDR3 contains 17 residues. V lost 6 bases, J lost 0 bases, and 17 bases lay in between. In DNA form, the CDR3 reads TGTGCCAGCAGATATCTCCTAGGCCCCTCGAACACCGGGGAGCTGTTTTTT. Translated, it gives CASRYLLGPSNTGELFF.

The chain recombines TRBV7-9 with TRBJ1-1; D possibly corresponds to TRBD1 (5 bases). The CDR3 loop spans 14 amino acids. Trimming stripped 2 bases from V and 0 bases from J, with 7 bases between. In germline, CDR1 is SEHNR, CDR2 FQNEAQ (reference sequence). The CDR3 loop reads CASSLNRMNTEAFF. In DNA, the CDR3 is TGTGCCAGCAGCTTAAACAGGATGAACACTGAAGCTTTCTTT. Full variable domain (remainder filled in from reference TRBV7-9 and TRBJ1-1): DTGVSQNPRHKITKRGQNVTFRCDPISEHNRLYWYRQTLGQGPEFLTYFQNEAQLEKSRLLSDRFSAERPKGSFSTLEIQRTEQGDSAMYLCASSLNRMNTEAFFGQGTRLTVV.

In nucleotides, the CDR3 is TGTGCCAGCAGCCCCCCAGGTGGAGGAGGTATGGGGCAGTACTTC. As protein: CASSPPGGGGMGQYF. This chain connects TRBV7-9 to TRBJ2-7, with D possibly TRBD2 on 5 matching bases. The CDR3 runs 15 residues. V was clipped by 5 bases and J by 9 bases, with 23 bases between them. Germline V gene data show CDR1 as SEHNR and CDR2 as FQNEAQ (reference sequence).

For this clone: This CDR3 fails to terminate in the conserved phenylalanine or tryptophan, so it likely reflects a read error. The DNA is omitted, as the CDR3 cannot be located on it reliably, and the CDR3 follows TCRdb's listing. The gene calls are TRBV6-5 and TRBJ1-1; whether TRBD1, the table's D call, matches the DNA was not checked. Germline values: CDR1 MNHEY, CDR2 SVGAGI. The CDR3 is 12 amino acids in total, end residues counted. This CDR3 is CASSLGTGPEVV.

This clone was found a few times. The V gene is TRBV7-6, the J gene TRBJ2-5, with D tentatively TRBD2 (5 bases). The J call is doubtful: the DNA matches TRBJ2-7 better. The CDR3 sequence is 13 residues long. Germline V gene lookup returns CDR1 SGHVS and CDR2 FNYEAQ. DNA of the CDR3: TGTGCCAGCAGCCGGACGGAGGCCTACGAGCAGTACTTC. Its protein is CASSRTEAYEQYF.

The chain couples TRBV10-2 to TRBJ2-3; TRBD2 matches 12 bases. The CDR3 loop spans 17 amino acids. The junction had 8 bases not matched to a gene; V was cut back by 5 bases and J by 2 bases. Germline CDR1 and CDR2: WSHSY and SAAADI. The CDR3 is CASSRTSGIFLTDTQYF. The CDR3 DNA is TGCGCCAGCAGTAGGACTAGCGGGATCTTCCTCACAGATACGCAGTATTTT.

The V gene is TRBV21-1, the J gene TRBJ2-1; whether TRBD2, the table's D call, matches the DNA was not checked. TRBV21-1 is shown as a pseudogene. The CDR3 is 16 amino acids. In DNA form, the CDR3 reads TGTGCCAGCAGCAAAGCGGGCGGGAGGGCCTACAATGAGCAGTTCTTC. Translated, it gives CASSKAGGRAYNEQFF.

The chain couples TRBV11-2 to TRBJ1-1; D gene uncertain. Between the trimmed V and J ends, which lost 1 base and 1 base, there was a span of 4 bases. The CDR3 is made up of 13 amino acids. Germline V gives CDR1 SGHAT, CDR2 FQNNGV. The CDR3 here is CASSLVQNTEAFF. The CDR3, as DNA: TGTGCCAGCAGCTTAGTTCAGAACACTGAAGCTTTCTTT.

The V and J genes are TRBV28 and TRBJ2-6; the match to TRBD2 covers 8 bases. Germline loops: CDR1 MDHEN, CDR2 SYDVKM. The length of the CDR3 is 17 residues. Trimming took 5 bases from V and 8 from J; bases not matched to a gene: 14. CDR3 DNA: TGTGCCAGCAGTGAGGACCCCCGCGGGAGGTCTTCCAACGTCCTGACTTTC. Amino acids: CASSEDPRGRSSNVLTF.

The chain links TRBV6-4 to TRBJ2-1; the match to TRBD2 covers 10 bases. This CDR3 spans 18 amino acids. V shed 5 bases and J 4 bases; nucleotides not matched to a gene: 14. From germline, CDR1 is MRHNA and CDR2 SNTAGT. The CDR3 bases are TGTGCCAGCAGTCGCGGTTCGCTAGCGGGAGCCGCGTACAATGAGCAGTTCTTC. Its translation: CASSRGSLAGAAYNEQFF.

Only a few counts were recorded for this clone. The chain is built from TRBV7-2 and TRBJ2-1; D is perhaps TRBD1 (5 bases). The CDR3 is 12 amino acids. With 2 bases removed from V and 9 bases from J, the gap between germline ends came to 8 bases. Germline V gene lookup returns CDR1 SGHTA and CDR2 FQGNSA. This CDR3 is CASSLIGAEQFF. DNA of the CDR3: TGTGCCAGCAGCTTAATAGGGGCTGAGCAGTTCTTC.

This chain connects TRBV18 to TRBJ2-3; 10 bases are a match to TRBD1. Germline CDR1 is KGHSH and CDR2 is LQKENI. V gave up 5 bases and J gave up 0 bases; unmatched junction bases: 2. This CDR3 spans 15 amino acids. The chain's CDR3 is CASSRQGASTDTQYF. The CDR3 nucleotides are TGTGCCAGCTCAAGACAGGGGGCTAGCACAGATACGCAGTATTTT.

A word on this clone: The junction departs from the called germline gene at one end, perhaps through a read error. The V and J genes are TRBV13 and TRBJ2-3; 8 bases fit TRBD2. This CDR3 comprises 16 residues. Germline V CDR1 and CDR2: PRHDT, FYEKMQ (reference sequence). The CDR3 coding sequence is TGTGCCAGCAGCCTAGGTGGCGGGGGGAAGGCAGATACGCAGTATTTT. It translates to CASSLGGGGKADTQYF.